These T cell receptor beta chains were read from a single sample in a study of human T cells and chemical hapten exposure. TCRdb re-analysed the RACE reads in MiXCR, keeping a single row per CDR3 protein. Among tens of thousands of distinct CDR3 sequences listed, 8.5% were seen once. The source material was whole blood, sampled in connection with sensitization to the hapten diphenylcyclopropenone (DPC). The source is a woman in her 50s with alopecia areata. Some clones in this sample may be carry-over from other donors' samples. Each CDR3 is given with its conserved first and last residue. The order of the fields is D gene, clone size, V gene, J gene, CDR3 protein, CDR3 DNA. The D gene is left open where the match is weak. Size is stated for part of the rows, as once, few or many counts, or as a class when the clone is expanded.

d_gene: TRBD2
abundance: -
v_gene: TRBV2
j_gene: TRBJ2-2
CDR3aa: CASSAQAGRTGELFF
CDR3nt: TGTGCCAGCAGTGCCCAAGCGGGGAGGACCGGGGAGCTGTTTTTT

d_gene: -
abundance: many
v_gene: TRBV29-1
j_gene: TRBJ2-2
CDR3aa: CSVENSLTGELFF
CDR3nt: TGCAGCGTTGAGAACAGTCTTACCGGGGAGCTGTTTTTT

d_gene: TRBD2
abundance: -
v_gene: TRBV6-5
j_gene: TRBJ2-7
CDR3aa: CASRRGRAGEQYF
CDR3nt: TGTGCCAGCAGGCGCGGGAGGGCAGGGGAGCAGTACTTC

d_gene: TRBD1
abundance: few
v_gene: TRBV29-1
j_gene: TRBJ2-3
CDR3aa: CSARQGATDTQYF
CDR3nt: TGCAGCGCCCGACAGGGGGCCACAGATACGCAGTATTTT

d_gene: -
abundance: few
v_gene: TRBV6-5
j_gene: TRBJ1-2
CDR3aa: CASSSSQGYTF
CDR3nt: TGTGCCAGCAGTTCTTCACAGGGCTACACCTTC

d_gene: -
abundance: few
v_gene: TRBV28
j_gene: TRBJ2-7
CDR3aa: CASSLGEQYF
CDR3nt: TGTGCCAGCAGTTTAGGGGAGCAGTACTTC

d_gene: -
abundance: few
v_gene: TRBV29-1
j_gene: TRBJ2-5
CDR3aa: CSAERGETQYF
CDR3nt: TGCAGCGCTGAGAGAGGGGAGACCCAGTACTTC

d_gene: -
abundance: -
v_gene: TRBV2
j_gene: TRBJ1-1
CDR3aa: CASSEATRLSTEAFF
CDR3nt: TGTGCCAGCAGTGAAGCGACCAGATTGAGCACTGAAGCTTTCTTT

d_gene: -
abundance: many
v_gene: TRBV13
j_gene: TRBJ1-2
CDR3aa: CASSLNPASHGYTF
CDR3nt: TGTGCCAGCAGCTTAAACCCGGCGAGCCATGGCTACACCTTC

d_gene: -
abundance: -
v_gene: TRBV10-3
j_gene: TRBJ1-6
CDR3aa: CAISEHGGRNNSPLHF
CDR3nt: TGTGCCATCAGTGAACATGGTGGAAGGAATAATTCACCCCTCCACTTT

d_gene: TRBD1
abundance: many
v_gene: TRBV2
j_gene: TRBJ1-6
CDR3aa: CASQGGLRNSPLHF
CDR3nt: TGTGCCAGCCAGGGGGGGCTTAGGAATTCACCCCTCCACTTT

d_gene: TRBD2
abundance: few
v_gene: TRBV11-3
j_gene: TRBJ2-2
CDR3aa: CASSRASGLFGELFF
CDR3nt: TGTGCCAGCAGCCGTGCTAGCGGTTTATTCGGGGAGCTGTTTTTT

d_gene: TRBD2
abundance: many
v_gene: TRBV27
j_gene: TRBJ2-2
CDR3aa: CASSPGTSGGPNTGELFF
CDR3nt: TGTGCCAGCTCCCCCGGGACTAGCGGGGGCCCGAACACCGGGGAGCTGTTTTTT

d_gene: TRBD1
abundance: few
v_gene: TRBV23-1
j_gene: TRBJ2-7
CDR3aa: CASSQVPGTGSYEQYF
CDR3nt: TGCGCCAGCAGTCAAGTCCCCGGGACAGGGTCCTACGAGCAGTACTTC

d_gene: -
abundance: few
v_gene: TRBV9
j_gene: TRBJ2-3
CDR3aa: CASSLRDTDYSTDTQYF
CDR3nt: TGTGCCAGCAGCCTCCGGGACACAGATTACAGCACAGATACGCAGTATTTT

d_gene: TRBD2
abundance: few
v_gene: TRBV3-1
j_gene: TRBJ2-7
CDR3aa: CASSPGLAGSDEQYF
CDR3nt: TGTGCCAGCAGCCCCGGTTTAGCGGGAAGCGACGAGCAGTACTTC

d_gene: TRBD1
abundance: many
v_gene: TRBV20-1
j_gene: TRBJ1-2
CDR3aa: CSAYPGQAIFYGYTF
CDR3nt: TGCAGTGCTTACCCGGGACAGGCTATCTTCTATGGCTACACCTTC

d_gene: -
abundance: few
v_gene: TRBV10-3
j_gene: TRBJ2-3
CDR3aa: CATDSSPEADTQYF
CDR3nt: TGTGCCACCGACAGTTCTCCTGAGGCAGATACGCAGTATTTT

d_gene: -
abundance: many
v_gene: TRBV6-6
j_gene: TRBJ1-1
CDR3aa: CASRLGTANTEAFF
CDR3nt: TGTGCCAGCAGACTCGGGACGGCGAACACTGAAGCTTTCTTT

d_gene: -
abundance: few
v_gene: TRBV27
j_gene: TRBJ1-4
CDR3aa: CASSTLTGLLFF
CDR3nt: TGTGCCAGCAGTACTTTGACAGGTCTGCTGTTTTTT

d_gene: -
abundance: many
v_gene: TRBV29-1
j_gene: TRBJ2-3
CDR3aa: CSGQRKGFTDTQYF
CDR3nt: TGCAGCGGCCAGCGGAAGGGCTTCACAGATACGCAGTATTTT

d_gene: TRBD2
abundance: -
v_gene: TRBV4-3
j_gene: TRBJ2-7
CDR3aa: CASSRTSGSSYEQYF
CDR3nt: TGCGCCAGCAGCCGGACTAGCGGGAGCTCCTACGAGCAGTACTTC

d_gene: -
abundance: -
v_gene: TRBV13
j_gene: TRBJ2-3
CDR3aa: CASSKGHSTDTQYF
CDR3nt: TGTGCCAGCAGCAAGGGACATAGCACAGATACGCAGTATTTT

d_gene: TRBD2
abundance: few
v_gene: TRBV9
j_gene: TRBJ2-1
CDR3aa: CASSVAIAGRDEQFF
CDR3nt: TGTGCCAGCAGCGTAGCTATAGCGGGGAGGGATGAGCAGTTCTTC

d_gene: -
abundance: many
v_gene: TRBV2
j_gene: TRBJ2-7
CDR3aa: CASSEARTEYEQYF
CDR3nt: TGTGCCAGCAGTGAAGCGCGGACCGAATACGAGCAGTACTTC

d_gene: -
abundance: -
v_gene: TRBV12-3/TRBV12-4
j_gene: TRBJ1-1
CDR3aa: CASSSRREAFF
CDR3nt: TGTGCCAGCAGTTCCCGGAGGGAAGCTTTCTTT

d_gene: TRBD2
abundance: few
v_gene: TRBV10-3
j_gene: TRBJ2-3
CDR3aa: CAISRLARGTDTQYF
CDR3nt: TGTGCCATCAGCCGACTAGCAAGGGGCACAGATACGCAGTATTTT

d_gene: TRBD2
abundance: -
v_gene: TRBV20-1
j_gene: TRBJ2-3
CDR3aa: CSARDGGSTDTQYF
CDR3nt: TGCAGTGCTAGAGACGGGGGGAGCACAGATACGCAGTATTTT

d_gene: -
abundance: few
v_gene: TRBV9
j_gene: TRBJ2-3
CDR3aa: CASSVGGDTQYF
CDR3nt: TGTGCCAGCAGCGTAGGGGGAGATACGCAGTATTTT

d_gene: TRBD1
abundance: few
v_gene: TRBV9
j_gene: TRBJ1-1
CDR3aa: CASSESGTGGTEAFF
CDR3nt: TGTGCCAGCAGCGAGAGCGGGACAGGGGGCACTGAAGCTTTCTTT

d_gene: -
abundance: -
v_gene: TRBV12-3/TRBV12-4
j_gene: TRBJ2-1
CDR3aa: CASSRDHNEQFF
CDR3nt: TGTGCCAGCAGCCGGGACCACAATGAGCAGTTCTTC

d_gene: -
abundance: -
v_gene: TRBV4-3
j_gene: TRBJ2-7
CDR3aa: CASSSSPGQDKQYF
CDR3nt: TGCGCCAGCAGCTCGAGTCCGGGACAAGACAAGCAGTACTTC

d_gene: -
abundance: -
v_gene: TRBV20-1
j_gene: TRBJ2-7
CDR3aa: CSARVGGPYEQYF
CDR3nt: TGCAGTGCTAGAGTCGGGGGCCCCTACGAGCAGTACTTC

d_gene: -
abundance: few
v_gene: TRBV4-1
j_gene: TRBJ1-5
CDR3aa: CASSSGVWGNQPQHF
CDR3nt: TGCGCCAGCAGCTCAGGGGTCTGGGGCAATCAGCCCCAGCATTTT

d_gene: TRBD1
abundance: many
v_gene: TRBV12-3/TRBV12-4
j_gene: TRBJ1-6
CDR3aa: CASSSGQSYSPLHF
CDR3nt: TGTGCCAGCAGTTCGGGACAGAGTTATTCACCCCTCCACTTT

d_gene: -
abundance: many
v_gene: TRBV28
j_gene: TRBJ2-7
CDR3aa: CASGEQGRYEQYF
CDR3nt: TGTGCCAGTGGGGAGCAGGGCCGTTACGAGCAGTACTTC

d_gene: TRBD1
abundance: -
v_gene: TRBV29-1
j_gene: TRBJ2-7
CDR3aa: CSAGTGGFYEQYF
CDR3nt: TGCAGCGCCGGGACAGGGGGCTTCTACGAGCAGTACTTC

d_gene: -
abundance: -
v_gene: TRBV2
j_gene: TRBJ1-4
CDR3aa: CASSEPSFEKLFF
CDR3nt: TGTGCCAGCAGTGAGCCTTCTTTTGAAAAACTGTTTTTT

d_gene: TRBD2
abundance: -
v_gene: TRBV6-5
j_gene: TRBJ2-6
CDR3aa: CASSYRPGRGWDGANVLTF
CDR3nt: TGTGCCAGCAGTTACCGCCCTGGGAGGGGATGGGATGGGGCCAACGTCCTGACTTTC

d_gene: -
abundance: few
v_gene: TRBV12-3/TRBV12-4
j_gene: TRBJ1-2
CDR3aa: CASSLTVLFDYGYTF
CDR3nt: TGTGCCAGCAGCCTAACGGTTTTGTTCGACTATGGCTACACCTTC

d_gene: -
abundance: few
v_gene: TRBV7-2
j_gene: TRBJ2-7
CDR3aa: CASSLQGSLNYEQYF
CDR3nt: TGTGCCAGCAGCCTCCAGGGGTCCCTGAACTACGAGCAGTACTTC

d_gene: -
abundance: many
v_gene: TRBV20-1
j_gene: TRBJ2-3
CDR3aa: CSAREWGTDTQYF
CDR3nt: TGCAGTGCAAGGGAGTGGGGCACAGATACGCAGTATTTT

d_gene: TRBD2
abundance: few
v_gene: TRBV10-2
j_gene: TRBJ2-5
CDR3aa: CASSGLAGLQETQYF
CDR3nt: TGCGCCAGCAGTGGACTAGCGGGGCTCCAAGAGACCCAGTACTTC

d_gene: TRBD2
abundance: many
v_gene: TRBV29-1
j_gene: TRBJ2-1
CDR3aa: CSADPAGGFNEQFF
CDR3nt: TGCAGCGCCGATCCAGCGGGAGGGTTCAATGAGCAGTTCTTC

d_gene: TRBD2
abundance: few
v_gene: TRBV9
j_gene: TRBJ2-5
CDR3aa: CASSASSGMPETQYF
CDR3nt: TGTGCCAGCAGCGCGTCTAGCGGGATGCCGGAGACCCAGTACTTC

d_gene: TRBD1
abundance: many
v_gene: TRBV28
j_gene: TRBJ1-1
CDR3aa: CASRQGVTEAFF
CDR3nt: TGTGCCAGCAGGCAGGGGGTCACTGAAGCTTTCTTT